This T cell receptor (beta chain) was recovered during a study of T cells in Graves' hyperthyroidism and ophthalmopathy. This clonotype was seen only once. The junction and the germline gene differ at one end; a read error may be behind it. Authors of the study amplified TCR beta CDR3 regions from RNA transcripts. RT-PCR in the first round (using the HTBI primer set) targeted the TCR CDR3. Each CDR3 protein is one row after TCRdb ran MiXCR on the multiplex PCR reads. The sample yields hundreds of thousands of distinct CDR3 sequences, around 20% seen once. This CDR3 has 14 amino acids. In germline, CDR1 is KGHSH, CDR2 LQKENI. Each diagnosis drew on symptoms, thyroxine, TRAb, thyroid ultrasound and orbital computed tomography findings.

V and J are TRBV18 and TRBJ2-3; tentatively, D is TRBD1 (5 bases). The source is a woman aged 50 to 60 with Graves' hyperthyroidism that later progressed to Graves' ophthalmopathy. The sequenced material came from blood. Here the CDR3 reads CASSPMTVTGTQYF. CDR3 in DNA: TGTGCCAGCTCACCTATGACAGTCACAGGTACGCAGTATTTT.